This TCR beta chain was sequenced during a study of blood T cell repertoires in COVID-19. V lost 5 bases to trimming and J lost 5 bases; unmatched junction nucleotides: 8. Germline assignment: CDR1 SGDLS and CDR2 YYNGEE. The CDR3 totals 15 residues. The assay was immunoSEQ multiplex PCR, and TCRdb's table has in-frame clones only and misses some. The repertoire holds more than 200,000 clones, approximately 86% seen once, with 1.5% to 2% in the top ten. Self-reported history from a screening survey and questionnaire set each donor's cohort. The genes are TRBV9 and TRBJ1-5; 9 bases are a match to TRBD1. What was sequenced was PBMCs or T cells enriched from blood (not recorded which). The sequence derives from a woman aged 50 to 60 who had recovered from COVID-19. Here the CDR3 DNA reads TGTGCCAGCAGTTCCGGGACAGGGTACCATCAGCCCCAGCATTTT. This encodes CASSSGTGYHQPQHF.